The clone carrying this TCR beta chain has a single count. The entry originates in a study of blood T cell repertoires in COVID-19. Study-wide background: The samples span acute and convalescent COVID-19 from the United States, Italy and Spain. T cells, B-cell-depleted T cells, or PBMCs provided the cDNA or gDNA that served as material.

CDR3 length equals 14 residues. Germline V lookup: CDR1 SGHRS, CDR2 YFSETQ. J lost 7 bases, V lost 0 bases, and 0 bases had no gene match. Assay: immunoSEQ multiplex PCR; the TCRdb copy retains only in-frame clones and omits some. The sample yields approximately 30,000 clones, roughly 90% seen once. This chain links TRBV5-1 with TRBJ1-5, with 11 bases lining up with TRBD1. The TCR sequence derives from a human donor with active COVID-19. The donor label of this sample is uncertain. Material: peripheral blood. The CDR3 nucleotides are TGCGCCAGCAGCTTGGGGACAGGGGGCCAGCCCCAGCATTTT. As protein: CASSLGTGGQPQHF.